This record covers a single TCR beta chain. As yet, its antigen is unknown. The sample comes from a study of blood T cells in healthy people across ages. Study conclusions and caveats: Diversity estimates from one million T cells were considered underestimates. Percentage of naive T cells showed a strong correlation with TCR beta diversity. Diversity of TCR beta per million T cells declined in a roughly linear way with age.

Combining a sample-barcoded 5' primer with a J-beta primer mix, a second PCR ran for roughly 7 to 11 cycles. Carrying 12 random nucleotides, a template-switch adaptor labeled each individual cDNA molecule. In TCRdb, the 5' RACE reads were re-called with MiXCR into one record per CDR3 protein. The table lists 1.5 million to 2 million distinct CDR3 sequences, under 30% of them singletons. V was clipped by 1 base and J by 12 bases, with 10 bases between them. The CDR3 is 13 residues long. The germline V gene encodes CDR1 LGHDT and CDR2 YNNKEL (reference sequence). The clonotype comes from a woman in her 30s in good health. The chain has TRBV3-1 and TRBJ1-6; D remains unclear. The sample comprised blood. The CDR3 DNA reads TGTGCCAGCAGCCAAGGCCCCCGGGGACCCCTCCACTTT. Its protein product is CASSQGPRGPLHF.